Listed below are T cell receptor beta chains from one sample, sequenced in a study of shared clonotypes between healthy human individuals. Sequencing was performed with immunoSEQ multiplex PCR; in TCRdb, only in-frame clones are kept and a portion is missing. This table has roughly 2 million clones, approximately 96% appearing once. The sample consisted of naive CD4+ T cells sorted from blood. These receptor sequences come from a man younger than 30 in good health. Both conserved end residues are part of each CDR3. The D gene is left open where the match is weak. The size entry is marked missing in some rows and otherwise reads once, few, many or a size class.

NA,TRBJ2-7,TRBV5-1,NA,CASSPGLPYEQYF,TGCGCCAGCAGCCCGGGGCTACCCTACGAGCAGTACTTC
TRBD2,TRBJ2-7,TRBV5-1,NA,CASSFTSGREQYF,TGCGCCAGCAGCTTTACTAGCGGACGTGAGCAGTACTTC
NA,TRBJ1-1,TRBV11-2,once,CASRRGGTEAFF,TGTGCCAGCAGAAGAGGTGGAACTGAAGCTTTCTTT
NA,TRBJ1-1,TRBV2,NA,CASSPNMPGGAFF,TGTGCCAGCAGTCCGAATATGCCTGGGGGGGCTTTCTTT
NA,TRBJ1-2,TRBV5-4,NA,CASSLWTGNYGYTF,TGTGCCAGCAGCCTATGGACGGGAAACTATGGCTACACCTTC
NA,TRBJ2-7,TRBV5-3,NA,CARSHLDFLAGQPAYEQYF,TGTGCCAGAAGCCATCTCGACTTCTTGGCAGGTCAACCAGCCTACGAGCAGTACTTC
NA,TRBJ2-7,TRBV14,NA,CASSQGTKSYEQYF,TGTGCCAGCAGCCAAGGGACAAAAAGTTACGAGCAGTACTTC
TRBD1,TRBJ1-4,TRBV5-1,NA,CASSPGTGGFEKLFF,TGCGCCAGCAGCCCAGGGACAGGGGGCTTTGAAAAACTGTTTTTT
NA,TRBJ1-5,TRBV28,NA,CASSLLPSRGTQPQHF,TGTGCCAGCAGTCTCTTACCATCACGGGGAACTCAGCCCCAGCATTTT
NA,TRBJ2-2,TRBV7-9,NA,CASSLVFTAANTGELFF,TGTGCCAGCAGCTTAGTCTTTACGGCCGCGAACACCGGGGAGCTGTTTTTT
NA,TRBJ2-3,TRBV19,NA,CATGPSTDTQYF,TGTGCCACCGGGCCAAGCACAGATACGCAGTATTTT
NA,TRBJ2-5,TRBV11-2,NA,CASSEGFQETQYF,TGTGCCAGCAGCGAGGGGTTCCAAGAGACCCAGTACTTC
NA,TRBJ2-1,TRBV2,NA,CASRERATMQFF,TGTGCCAGCAGAGAAAGGGCGACGATGCAGTTCTTC
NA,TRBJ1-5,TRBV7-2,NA,CASSLARFEPQHF,TGTGCCAGCAGCTTAGCTAGGTTCGAGCCCCAGCATTTT
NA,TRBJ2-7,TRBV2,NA,CASTMAAASEQYF,TGTGCCAGCACGATGGCCGCGGCCTCCGAGCAGTACTTC
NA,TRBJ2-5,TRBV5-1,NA,CASSLKRHQETQYF,TGCGCCAGCAGCTTGAAGCGGCACCAAGAGACCCAGTACTTC
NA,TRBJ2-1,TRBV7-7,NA,CASSSSVGPFNEQFF,TGTGCTAGCAGCTCGAGCGTAGGGCCTTTCAATGAGCAGTTCTTC
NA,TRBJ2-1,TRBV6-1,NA,CAITELYNEQFF,TGTGCCATCACGGAACTCTACAATGAGCAGTTCTTC
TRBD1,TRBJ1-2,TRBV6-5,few,CASRLEQGARGYTF,TGTGCCAGCAGGCTCGAGCAGGGGGCGCGTGGCTACACCTTC
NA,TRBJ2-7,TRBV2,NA,CASSGQGDFSEQYF,TGTGCCAGCAGTGGGCAGGGAGATTTCAGCGAGCAGTACTTC
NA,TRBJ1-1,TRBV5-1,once,CASSLVGQLNTEAFF,TGCGCCAGCAGCTTGGTAGGCCAATTGAACACTGAAGCTTTCTTT
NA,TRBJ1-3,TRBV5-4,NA,CASSPGSQSGNTIYF,TGTGCCAGCAGCCCAGGGTCCCAATCTGGAAACACCATATATTTT
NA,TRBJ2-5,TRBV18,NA,CASSPGVLQETQYF,TGTGCCAGCTCACCCGGGGTCCTCCAAGAGACCCAGTACTTC
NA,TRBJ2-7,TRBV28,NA,CASSFVGNEQYF,TGTGCCAGCAGTTTCGTAGGGAACGAGCAGTACTTC
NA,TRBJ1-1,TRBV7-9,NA,CASSPRQGGTEAFF,TGTGCCAGCAGCCCAAGGCAGGGCGGCACTGAAGCTTTCTTT
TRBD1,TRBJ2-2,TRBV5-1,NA,CASSPGQGENGELFF,TGCGCCAGCAGCCCGGGACAGGGAGAGAACGGGGAGCTGTTTTTT
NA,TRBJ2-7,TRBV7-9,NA,CASSPRTVPYEQYF,TGTGCCAGCAGCCCTCGGACTGTCCCCTACGAGCAGTACTTC
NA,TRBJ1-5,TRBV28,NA,CASSLLPSLGDQPQHF,TGTGCCAGCAGTTTACTCCCCAGCCTTGGCGATCAGCCCCAGCATTTT
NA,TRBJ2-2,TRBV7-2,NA,CASSLVTPTGELFF,TGTGCCAGCAGCTTAGTGACACCCACCGGGGAGCTGTTTTTT
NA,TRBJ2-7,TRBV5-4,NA,CASSLAGSRYEQYF,TGTGCCAGCAGCTTGGCCGGCTCCCGCTACGAGCAGTACTTC
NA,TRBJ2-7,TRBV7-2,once,CASSLAASRSEQYF,TGTGCCAGCAGCTTAGCGGCTAGTCGGAGCGAGCAGTACTTC
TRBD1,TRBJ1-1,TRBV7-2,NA,CASSLRQGAWAFF,TGTGCCAGCAGCTTACGGCAGGGGGCCTGGGCTTTCTTT
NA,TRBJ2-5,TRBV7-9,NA,CASSPLAYQETQYF,TGTGCCAGCAGCCCCTTAGCGTACCAAGAGACCCAGTACTTC
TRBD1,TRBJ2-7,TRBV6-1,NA,CASSRLGQGFYEQYF,TGTGCCAGCAGTCGCCTAGGACAGGGATTCTACGAGCAGTACTTC